The sequence of this TCR beta chain was determined in a study of cytomegalovirus exposure and HLA in healthy donors. Study-wide points: According to reports, the classifier identified cytomegalovirus status with high specificity and sensitivity.

The CDR3 covers 14 residues. With 9 bases clipped from V and 6 bases from J, the junction kept 7 bases outside the gene matches. Germline V gives CDR1 SGHNT, CDR2 YYREEE (reference sequence). This clone was counted between two and nine times. Its cognate antigen is unknown. The 120-subject validation cohort, separate from the approximately 640-subject first cohort, included the donors. The table came from immunoSEQ multiplex PCR; TCRdb's copy has only in-frame clones and leaves some out. The repertoire holds hundreds of thousands of clones, with approximately 90% as singletons. Sequenced sample: PBMCs. The clonotype was recovered from a woman in her late teens or twenties in good health and CMV-seronegative. The gene calls are TRBV5-4 and TRBJ2-2; TRBD2 aligns across 11 bases. Here the CDR3 reads CAIGTSGTPGELFF. The CDR3 DNA is TGTGCCATAGGGACTAGCGGAACACCCGGGGAGCTGTTTTTT.